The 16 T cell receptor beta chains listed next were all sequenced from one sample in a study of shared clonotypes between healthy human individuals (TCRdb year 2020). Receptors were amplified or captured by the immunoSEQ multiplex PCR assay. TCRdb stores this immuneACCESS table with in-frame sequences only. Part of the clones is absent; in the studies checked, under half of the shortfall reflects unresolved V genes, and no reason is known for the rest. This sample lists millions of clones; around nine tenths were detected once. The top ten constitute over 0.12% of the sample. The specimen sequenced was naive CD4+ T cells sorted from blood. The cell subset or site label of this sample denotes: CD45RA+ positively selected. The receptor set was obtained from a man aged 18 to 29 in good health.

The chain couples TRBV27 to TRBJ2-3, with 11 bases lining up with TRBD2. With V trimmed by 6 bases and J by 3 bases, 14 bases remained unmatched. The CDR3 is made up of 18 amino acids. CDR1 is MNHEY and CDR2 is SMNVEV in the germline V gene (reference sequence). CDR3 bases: TGTGCCAGCAGCCAAGACTTAGCGGGAGGGGTAAGAACAGATACGCAGTATTTT. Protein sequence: CASSQDLAGGVRTDTQYF.

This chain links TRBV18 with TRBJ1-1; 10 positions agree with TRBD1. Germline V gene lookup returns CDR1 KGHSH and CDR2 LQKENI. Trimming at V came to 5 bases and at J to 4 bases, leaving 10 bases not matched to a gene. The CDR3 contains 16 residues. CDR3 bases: TGTGCCAGCTCATCGACCGGGACAGGGGTGGGCACTGAAGCTTTCTTT. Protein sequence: CASSSTGTGVGTEAFF.

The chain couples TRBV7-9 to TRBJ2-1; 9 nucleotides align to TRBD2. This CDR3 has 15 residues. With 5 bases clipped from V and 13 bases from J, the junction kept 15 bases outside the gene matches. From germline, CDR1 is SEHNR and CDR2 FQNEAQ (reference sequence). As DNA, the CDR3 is TGTGCCAGCAGCCACGATAAGAGGGCGGGAGGGCACCAGTTCTTC. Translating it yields CASSHDKRAGGHQFF.

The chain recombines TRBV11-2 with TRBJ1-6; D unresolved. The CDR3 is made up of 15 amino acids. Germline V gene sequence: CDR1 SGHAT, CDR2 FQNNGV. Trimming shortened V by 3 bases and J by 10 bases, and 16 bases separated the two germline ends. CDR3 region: CASSFPTGSNSPLHF. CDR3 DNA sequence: TGTGCCAGCAGCTTTCCAACGGGTAGCAACTCACCCCTCCACTTT.

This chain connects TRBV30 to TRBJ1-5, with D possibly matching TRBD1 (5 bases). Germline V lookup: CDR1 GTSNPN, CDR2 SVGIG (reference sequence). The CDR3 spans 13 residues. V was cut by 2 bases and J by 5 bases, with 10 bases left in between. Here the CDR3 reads CAWSPGRDQPQHF. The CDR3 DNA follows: TGTGCCTGGAGTCCGGGACGAGATCAGCCCCAGCATTTT.

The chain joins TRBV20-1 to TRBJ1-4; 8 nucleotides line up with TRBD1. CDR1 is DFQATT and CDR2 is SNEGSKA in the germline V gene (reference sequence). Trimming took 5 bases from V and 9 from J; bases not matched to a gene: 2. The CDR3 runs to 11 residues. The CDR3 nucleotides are TGCAGTGCTTGGACAGGGAAAAAACTGTTTTTT. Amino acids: CSAWTGKKLFF.

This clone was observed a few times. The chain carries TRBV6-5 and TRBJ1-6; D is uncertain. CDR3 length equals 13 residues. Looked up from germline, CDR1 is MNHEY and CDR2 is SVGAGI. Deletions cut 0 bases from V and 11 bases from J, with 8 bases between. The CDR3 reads CASSYSSRTPLHF. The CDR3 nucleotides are TGTGCCAGCAGTTACTCAAGTCGTACACCCCTCCACTTT.

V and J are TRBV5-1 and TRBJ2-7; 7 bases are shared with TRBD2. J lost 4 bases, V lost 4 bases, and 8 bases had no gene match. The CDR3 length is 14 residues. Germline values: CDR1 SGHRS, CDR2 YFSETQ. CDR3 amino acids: CASSQGLVLYEQYF. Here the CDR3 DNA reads TGCGCCAGCAGCCAAGGACTAGTCTTGTACGAGCAGTACTTC.

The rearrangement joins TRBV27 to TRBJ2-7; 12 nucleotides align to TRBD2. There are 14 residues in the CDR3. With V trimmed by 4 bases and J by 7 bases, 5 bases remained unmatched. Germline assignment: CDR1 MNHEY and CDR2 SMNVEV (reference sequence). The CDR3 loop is CASSSTSGSQEQYF. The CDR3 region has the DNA TGTGCCAGCAGTTCGACTAGCGGGAGTCAAGAGCAGTACTTC.

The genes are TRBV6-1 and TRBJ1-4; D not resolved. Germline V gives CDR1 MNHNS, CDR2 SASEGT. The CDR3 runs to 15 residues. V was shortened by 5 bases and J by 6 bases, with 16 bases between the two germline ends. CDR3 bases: TGTGCCAGCAGTCGCCCGGGGATCCAATATGAAAAACTGTTTTTT. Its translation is CASSRPGIQYEKLFF.

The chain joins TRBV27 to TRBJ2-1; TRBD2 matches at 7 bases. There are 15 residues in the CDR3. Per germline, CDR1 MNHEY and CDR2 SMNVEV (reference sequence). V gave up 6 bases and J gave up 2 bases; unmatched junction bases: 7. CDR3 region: CASSPRAGAYNEQFF. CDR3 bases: TGTGCCAGCAGCCCCCGCGCGGGGGCCTACAATGAGCAGTTCTTC.

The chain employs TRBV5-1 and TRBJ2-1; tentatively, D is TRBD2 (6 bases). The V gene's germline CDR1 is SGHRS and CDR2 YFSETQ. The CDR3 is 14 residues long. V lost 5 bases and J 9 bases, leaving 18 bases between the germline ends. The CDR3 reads CASSLRGLEGEQFF. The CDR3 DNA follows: TGCGCCAGCAGTTTGAGAGGCCTGGAGGGTGAGCAGTTCTTC.

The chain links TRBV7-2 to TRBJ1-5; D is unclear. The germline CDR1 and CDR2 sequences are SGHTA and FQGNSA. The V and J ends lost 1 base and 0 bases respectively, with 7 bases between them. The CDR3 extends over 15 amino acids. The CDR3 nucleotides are TGTGCCAGCAGCTTAGACGTAGCTAGCAATCAGCCCCAGCATTTT. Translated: CASSLDVASNQPQHF.

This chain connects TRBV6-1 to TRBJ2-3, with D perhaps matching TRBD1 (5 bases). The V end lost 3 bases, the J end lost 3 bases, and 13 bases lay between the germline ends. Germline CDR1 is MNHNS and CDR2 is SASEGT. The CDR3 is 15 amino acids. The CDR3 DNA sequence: TGTGCCAGCAGTGACTCTCAGGGTAGAACAGATACGCAGTATTTT. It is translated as CASSDSQGRTDTQYF.

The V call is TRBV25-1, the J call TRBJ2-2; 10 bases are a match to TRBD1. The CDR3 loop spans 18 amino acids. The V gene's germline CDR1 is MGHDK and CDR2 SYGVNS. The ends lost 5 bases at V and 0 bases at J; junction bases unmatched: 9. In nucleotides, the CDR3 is TGTGCCAGCAGTCCAGCCCCTGGGACAGGGGCGAACACCGGGGAGCTGTTTTTT. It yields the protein CASSPAPGTGANTGELFF.

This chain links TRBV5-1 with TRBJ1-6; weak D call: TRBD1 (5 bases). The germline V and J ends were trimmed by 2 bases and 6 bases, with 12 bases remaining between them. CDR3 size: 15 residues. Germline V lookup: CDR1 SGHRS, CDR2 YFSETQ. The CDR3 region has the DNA TGCGCCAGCAGCTTTTCGCAGGGACTTAATTCACCCCTCCACTTT. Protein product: CASSFSQGLNSPLHF.